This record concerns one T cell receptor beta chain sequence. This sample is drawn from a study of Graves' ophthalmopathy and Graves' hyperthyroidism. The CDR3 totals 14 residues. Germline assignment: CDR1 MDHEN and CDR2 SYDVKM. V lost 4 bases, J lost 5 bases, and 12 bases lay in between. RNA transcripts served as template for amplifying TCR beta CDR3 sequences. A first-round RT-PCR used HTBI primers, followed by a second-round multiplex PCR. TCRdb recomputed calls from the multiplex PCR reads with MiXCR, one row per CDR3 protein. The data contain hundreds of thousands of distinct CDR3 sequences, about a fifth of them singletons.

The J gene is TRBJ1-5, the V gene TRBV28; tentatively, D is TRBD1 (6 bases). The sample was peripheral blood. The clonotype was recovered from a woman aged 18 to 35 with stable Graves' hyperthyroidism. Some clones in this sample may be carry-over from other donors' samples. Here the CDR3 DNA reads TGTGCCAGCAGTTATTCTTCAGGGGATCAGCCCCAGCATTTT. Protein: CASSYSSGDQPQHF. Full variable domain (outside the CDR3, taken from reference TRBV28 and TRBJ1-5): DVKVTQSSRYLVKRTGEKVFLECVQDMDHENMFWYRQDPGLGLRLIYFSYDVKMKEKGDIPEGYSVSREKKERFSLILESASTNQTSMYLCASSYSSGDQPQHFGDGTRLSIL.